This TCR beta chain was recorded in a study of blood T cells in healthy people across ages. Overall study context: Capture via template switching afforded approximately one barcoded beta molecule per two T cells.

The extraction recovered at least 5.5 micrograms of total RNA per sample. Primers used in a second PCR of about 6 to 11 cycles were a sample-barcoded 5' primer and a J-beta primer mix. Each CDR3 protein gets one entry after TCRdb re-called the 5' RACE reads with MiXCR. Found here are almost 800,000 distinct CDR3 sequences, 58% of them singletons; the top ten hold 22%. This CDR3 spans 13 amino acids. Losses at the gene ends were 3 bases for V and 7 bases for J; bases not matched to a gene: 0. Germline loops: CDR1 SGHRS, CDR2 YFSETQ. This receptor was obtained from a man aged 30 to 39 in good health. The specimen was blood. The chain has TRBV5-1 and TRBJ1-4; 10 bases are shared with TRBD1. CDR3 region: CASSWTGGEKLFF. The DNA for the CDR3 is TGCGCCAGCAGCTGGACAGGGGGTGAAAAACTGTTTTTT.